The clone carrying this TCR beta chain was found a few times. Antigen unknown. Other nucleotide sequences from this sample produce the same CDR3. The sample is drawn from a study of CD8+ T cells in alopecia areata. Study information: Severity in treated patients was scored by percentage of scalp area affected.

Study-wide results and caveats: The study found tofacitinib significantly decreased scalp clonality and expanded CD8+ clones among the top 100. Relative to mice, TCR sharing across patients was less clear, a difference possibly HLA-related.

The treatment was: oral pan-JAK inhibitor, 5-10 mg twice daily. This CDR3 comprises 13 residues. The V gene's germline CDR1 is SQVTM and CDR2 ANQGSEA. Between the trimmed V and J ends, which lost 6 bases and 1 base, there was a span of 10 bases. After isolation, RNA underwent reverse transcription to generate cDNA as the sequencing template. Method: immunoSEQ multiplex PCR; TCRdb's copy keeps in-frame clones and lacks some. In the table there are 200,000 to 250,000 clones, roughly two fifths of which are singletons. Sequenced here: CD4+ T cells sorted from blood, sampled between weeks 30 and 35, from a patient treated with tofacitinib. This chain connects TRBV29-1 to TRBJ1-5; D might be TRBD1 (5 bases). The TCR originated in a human donor with alopecia areata. The CDR3 DNA reads as TGCAGCGTGGCATGGGGGAGCAATCAGCCCCAGCATTTT. Protein sequence: CSVAWGSNQPQHF.